This entry lists 3 T cell receptor beta chains sequenced from one sample in a study of CXCR3-negative and CXCR3-positive naive CD8 T cells. Via 5' RACE with UMI labels, TRB cDNA libraries were prepared. TCRdb re-analyzed the 5' RACE reads; it lists each CDR3 protein once, without DNA. The sample data list about 58,000 distinct CDR3 sequences. The source material was naive CXCR3- CD8+ T cells from blood. Indicated subset: CD45RO-CCR7+CD27+CD95- naive CD8+ T cells lacking CXCR3 (TNR3-). Receptors originate from a human donor in good health. Some clones in this sample may be carry-over from other donors' samples.

The V and J genes are TRBV29-1 and TRBJ2-1. Germline V gene data show CDR1 as SQVTM and CDR2 as ANQGSEA. The CDR3 runs to 12 residues. The CDR3 sequence: CSVVLLYNEQFF.

J is TRBJ2-7 and V is TRBV2; the TRBD2 assignment by TCRdb is unverifiable without DNA. From germline, CDR1 is SNHLY and CDR2 FYNNEI. This CDR3 is built from 13 residues. CDR3 sequence: CASLSGGSYEQYF.

The rearrangement joins TRBV28 to TRBJ2-7; TCRdb's assignment of TRBD1 cannot be checked, as there is no DNA. CDR1 MDHEN and CDR2 SYDVKM come from the germline V gene. The CDR3 is 15 residues long. The CDR3 reads CASSLLADQGYEQYF.